The table lists the clone carrying this TCR beta chain with many counts. Its antigen is undetermined. The data stem from a study of T-cell reconstitution after alpha-beta-depleted transplantation in children. General study findings and limits: Fresh T-cell production supplied most of the T-cell counts and diversity seen one year after transplant.

During its preparation, the TCRbeta library received unique molecular identifiers. TCRdb reanalysed the PCR reads using MiXCR and keeps one entry per CDR3 protein. The table has hundreds of thousands of distinct CDR3 sequences, 11% seen once. CDR1 LGHNT and CDR2 FRNRAP come from the germline V gene. The CDR3 covers 15 residues. V lost 5 bases and J 1 base, leaving 14 bases between the germline ends. The sample in question was peripheral blood, obtained 180 days after TCRalphabeta/CD19-depleted stem cell transplant. The source of this sequence is a male patient between 2 and 9 years old who had a stem cell transplant for chronic granulomatous disease, so the T cells may come from the graft donor. The J gene is TRBJ1-1, the V gene TRBV12-5, with D perhaps matching TRBD1 (5 bases). The CDR3 region has the DNA TGTGCTAGTGGTCTGGGGCAGGGATCGAACACTGAAGCTTTCTTT. Amino acids: CASGLGQGSNTEAFF.